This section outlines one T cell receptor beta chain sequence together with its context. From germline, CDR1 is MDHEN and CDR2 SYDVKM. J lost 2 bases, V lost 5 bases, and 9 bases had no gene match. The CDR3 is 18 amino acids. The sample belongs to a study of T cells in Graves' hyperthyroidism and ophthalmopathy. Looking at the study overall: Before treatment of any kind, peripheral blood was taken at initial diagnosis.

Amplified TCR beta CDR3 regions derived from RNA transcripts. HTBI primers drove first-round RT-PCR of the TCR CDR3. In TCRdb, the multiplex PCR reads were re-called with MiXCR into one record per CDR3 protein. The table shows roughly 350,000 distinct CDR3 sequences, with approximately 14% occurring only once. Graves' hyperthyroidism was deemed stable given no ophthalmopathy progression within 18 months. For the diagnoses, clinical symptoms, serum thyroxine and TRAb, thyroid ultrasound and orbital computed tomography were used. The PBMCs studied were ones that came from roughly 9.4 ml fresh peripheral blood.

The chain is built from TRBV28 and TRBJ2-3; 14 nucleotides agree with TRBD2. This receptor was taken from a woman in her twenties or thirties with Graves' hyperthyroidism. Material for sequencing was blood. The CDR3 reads CASSRLRLAGGFTDTQYF. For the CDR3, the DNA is TGTGCCAGCAGTCGCCTTCGACTAGCGGGAGGGTTCACAGATACGCAGTATTTT.